These T cell receptor beta chains were read from a single sample in a study of T-cell memory formation after mild COVID-19. TCRdb ran MiXCR on the 5' RACE reads and lists one entry per CDR3 protein. The profile shows roughly 130,000 distinct CDR3 sequences, roughly 6.2% of them singletons. The sequenced material came from PBMCs or a T cell subset sorted from them (not recorded which). These receptors all stem from an adult woman who had mild COVID-19 (a few samples of this study predate the infection). Cell type and time point are not known. Each CDR3 is given with its conserved first and last residue. The order of the fields is D gene, J gene, clone size, V gene, CDR3 protein, CDR3 DNA. The D gene is left open where the match is weak. Rows may omit the clone size; those that give it use once, few, many or a size class.

TRBD1 TRBJ2-7 NA TRBV12-3/TRBV12-4 CASSPGTGIGHEQYF TGTGCCAGCAGTCCGGGGACAGGGATAGGGCACGAGCAGTACTTC
TRBD2 TRBJ2-7 NA TRBV24-1 CATSDRTSGSYEQYF TGTGCCACCAGTGATCGGACTAGCGGCTCCTACGAGCAGTACTTC
NA TRBJ2-1 many TRBV12-3/TRBV12-4 CASSFTGNSYNEQFF TGTGCCAGCAGTTTTACGGGGAACTCCTACAATGAGCAGTTCTTC
NA TRBJ1-4 NA TRBV7-9 CASNAAGGEKLFF TGTGCCAGCAACGCAGCCGGAGGCGAAAAACTGTTTTTT
NA TRBJ2-5 many TRBV2 CASTKEYKETQYF TGTGCCAGCACTAAGGAGTACAAAGAGACCCAGTACTTC
NA TRBJ2-7 NA TRBV2 CASMRQGFNEQYF TGTGCCAGCATGCGGCAGGGATTTAACGAGCAGTACTTC
NA TRBJ2-7 many TRBV5-1 CASSFDLGTGGEQYF TGCGCCAGCAGCTTTGATTTAGGGACCGGGGGAGAGCAGTACTTC
NA TRBJ1-6 NA TRBV12-3/TRBV12-4 CASTDWRSYNSPLHF TGTGCCAGCACCGACTGGCGCTCCTATAATTCACCCCTCCACTTT
NA TRBJ2-7 NA TRBV7-2 CASSLAGRGLYEQYF TGTGCCAGCAGCTTAGCGGGTAGAGGGCTCTACGAGCAGTACTTC
NA TRBJ1-2 NA TRBV20-1 CSARDGRNYGYTF TGCAGTGCTAGAGACGGTCGTAACTATGGCTACACCTTC
NA TRBJ1-1 few TRBV7-6 CASSLNGGTNTEAFF TGTGCCAGCAGCTTAAATGGGGGAACGAACACTGAAGCTTTCTTT
NA TRBJ2-3 few TRBV29-1 CSVEEEQASSTDTQYF TGCAGCGTTGAAGAGGAACAGGCAAGTAGCACAGATACGCAGTATTTT
NA TRBJ1-2 NA TRBV5-5 CASSLLGIYGYTF TGTGCCAGCAGCTTACTGGGCATCTACGGCTACACCTTC
NA TRBJ1-2 many TRBV12-3/TRBV12-4 CASSWRAGSYGYTF TGTGCCAGCAGTTGGCGCGCGGGGAGTTATGGCTACACCTTC
NA TRBJ1-6 few TRBV13 CASRQGGNSPLHF TGTGCCAGCAGACAAGGGGGTAATTCACCCCTCCACTTT
TRBD2 TRBJ2-3 NA TRBV23-1 CASSPPGEGLHSTDTQYF TGCGCCAGCAGTCCGCCTGGGGAGGGCCTCCATAGCACAGATACGCAGTATTTT
NA TRBJ2-2 few TRBV6-2/TRBV6-3 CASSQGTANTGELFF TGTGCCAGCAGTCAAGGGACGGCGAACACCGGGGAGCTGTTTTTT
NA TRBJ2-3 NA TRBV12-2 CASRFRPAGDTQYF TGTGCAAGTCGCTTCCGTCCGGCGGGAGATACGCAGTATTTT
NA TRBJ2-3 NA TRBV18 CASSPPDPDTQYF TGTGCCAGCTCACCACCGGATCCAGATACGCAGTATTTT
NA TRBJ1-1 many TRBV10-3 CAISGAQNTEAFF TGTGCCATCAGTGGGGCCCAGAACACTGAAGCTTTCTTT
TRBD1 TRBJ1-2 many TRBV3-1 CASSPGTDPYGYTF TGTGCCAGCAGCCCCGGGACAGACCCCTATGGCTACACCTTC
NA TRBJ2-3 NA TRBV2 CASSEALGKASSQYF TGTGCCAGCAGTGAAGCCCTGGGAAAAGCTTCTTCGCAGTATTTT
TRBD1 TRBJ1-1 many TRBV19 CASKGPGTGPNTEAFF TGTGCCAGTAAGGGCCCCGGGACAGGGCCGAACACTGAAGCTTTCTTT
NA TRBJ2-1 many TRBV7-2 CASSLGGGRTYNEQFF TGTGCCAGCAGCTTGGGAGGAGGGCGAACCTACAATGAGCAGTTCTTC
NA TRBJ1-5 NA TRBV20-1 CSARGGNNQPQHF TGCAGTGCTAGGGGGGGGAACAATCAGCCCCAGCATTTT
TRBD1 TRBJ2-7 NA TRBV18 CASSRDRIDEQYF TGTGCCAGCTCACGGGACAGGATTGACGAGCAGTACTTC
TRBD2 TRBJ2-1 NA TRBV2 CASSEQGTSGSYEQFF TGTGCCAGCAGTGAACAGGGGACTAGCGGGAGCTATGAGCAGTTCTTC
NA TRBJ2-7 many TRBV6-5 CASSYRPGAYGYEQYF TGTGCCAGCAGTTACCGACCAGGGGCTTATGGCTACGAGCAGTACTTC
NA TRBJ2-3 few TRBV6-2/TRBV6-3 CASSSRWIPPGVATDTQYF TGTGCCAGCAGTTCCAGGTGGATACCCCCGGGGGTGGCCACAGATACGCAGTATTTT
TRBD1 TRBJ1-2 many TRBV20-1 CSASPGQGINYGYTF TGCAGTGCTAGCCCGGGACAGGGAATTAACTATGGCTACACCTTC
TRBD2 TRBJ2-3 few TRBV6-6 CASTKTSGGKDTQYF TGTGCCAGCACTAAGACTAGCGGGGGAAAAGATACGCAGTATTTT
NA TRBJ1-2 few TRBV7-2 CASSLSPGTKKANYGYTF TGTGCCAGCAGCTTAAGCCCCGGGACAAAGAAGGCTAACTATGGCTACACCTTC
TRBD1 TRBJ1-2 NA TRBV19 CASSIVRQGGYGYTF TGTGCCAGTAGTATAGTTCGACAGGGTGGGTATGGCTACACCTTC
NA TRBJ2-5 few TRBV19 CASSIRQGVETQYF TGTGCCAGTAGTATCCGGCAGGGCGTAGAGACCCAGTACTTC
NA TRBJ2-7 many TRBV6-1 CASSEPSSFSYEQYF TGTGCCAGCAGTGAGCCTAGCTCCTTCTCCTACGAGCAGTACTTC
NA TRBJ2-2 many TRBV7-9 CASTRDVANTGELFF TGTGCCAGCACCCGGGACGTCGCGAACACCGGGGAGCTGTTTTTT